Sequencing of this T cell receptor (beta chain) was carried out in a study of cytomegalovirus exposure and HLA in healthy donors listed by TCRdb under 2017. In terms of the full investigation: An earlier analysis of under 600 of the donors reported about 290 Gb of sequence data and some 120 million unique TCR beta sequences from 150 million to 200 million T cells. Roughly 300 gigabases of sequencing data and 70 million to 85 million unique TCR sequences were included in an early release covering around 650 HLA-typed donors. Of the roughly 390 genotyped donors, less than 90% were placed in the genetic ancestry cluster associated with self-reported Caucasian donors. The study aimed to test whether signatures of past pathogen exposure could be identified by cataloging public T cell receptors. Using immunosequencing, the study profiled T cell repertoires from about 650 subjects and related those repertoires to cytomegalovirus serostatus. Besides the first cohort of 666 subjects, a separate validation cohort made up of roughly 120 different subjects was used. The study combined high-throughput TCR immunosequencing, statistical association of individual TCRs with disease status, and machine learning to predict cytomegalovirus infection status. A later analysis re-examined previously published TCR beta repertoires from just over 650 donors and added high-resolution HLA genotyping to investigate patterns of TCR occurrence. Rather than using new phenotypic data, the later analysis identified candidate immune exposures from TCR beta sequences and from how often those sequences occurred across donors. In an earlier analysis of 550 to 700 of the donors, high-throughput TCR beta sequencing was used to judge whether each TCR beta V gene segment behaved as functional or pseudogenic. Alongside the repertoire data, information on donor age, sex, ethnicity and CMV serostatus was compiled. In a later genetic analysis, genome-wide SNP genotypes for about 60% of the 666 donors were used, and that subset was treated as a discovery cohort. All discovery cohort repertoires had been generated on a single sequencing platform. Class I and class II HLA loci were covered by the typing at four-digit resolution. Typing coverage varied by locus: roughly 629-630 donors for A, B, C, DRB1 and DQB1; approximately 520 for DQA1; some 610 for DPA1; 400 to 480 for DPB1. Four or five DR-DQ haplotypes were treated as single units for association and clustering because of strong linkage in the cohort. Among some 400 genotyped donors of the cohort, an average of about 220,000 unique TCR beta nucleotide sequences was sequenced per donor, of which roughly 17% were non-productive. Overall study outcomes, separate from this receptor: The authors suggested that the approach could potentially be extended to other disease states and immunological phenotypes. The presence/absence analyses assumed that sequencing depth was roughly uniform across donors, and that assumption may not be true. The classifier was reported to diagnose cytomegalovirus status with high specificity and sensitivity in both the original cohort and the validation cohort. A later analysis associated roughly 17,000 TCR beta sequences with specific HLA alleles at a false discovery rate of 0.05. A total of roughly 160 TCR beta chains were listed by the study as associated with cytomegalovirus. Immune exposure information for the cohort was limited to CMV serostatus. While some public TCRs were present in many individuals, most TCR sequences turned up only very rarely across donors. Compared with the 666-donor mean, donors in an Asian-associated ancestry cluster had fewer N-insertions in productive TCRs, according to a later genetic analysis. A later analysis reported that several top co-occurrence clusters appeared linked to parvovirus B19, influenza, CMV and Epstein-Barr virus. In this cohort, only TCR beta chains were sequenced, and detectable features were limited by the absence of alpha or paired-chain data. Because the 87-base-pair reads could not distinguish some IMGT-functional V segments, including TRBV6-2 and TRBV6-3, those segments were excluded. Three of the identified cytomegalovirus-associated TCR beta chains were confirmed in vitro to be specific for cytomegalovirus antigens. Because HLA typing was missing for some donors at each locus, association tests included only the typed subset. Broadly in line with IMGT annotations, most TCR beta V segments showed up in productive rearrangements about 87% or about 30% of the time in an earlier analysis of several hundred of the donors. V-gene and J-gene trimming of TCR beta chains was associated with a missense DCLRE1C variant in a later genetic analysis, and the association was replicated in an independent cohort. According to a later analysis, most CMV-associated TCR beta chains appeared to be HLA-restricted, and the HLA associations seemed to be driven largely by CMV exposure. Correlated functional status among segregating V segments might be attributable to linkage disequilibrium, but an unknown experimental factor could not be ruled out. According to a later analysis, TCR association rates differed among HLA loci, with DRB1 alleles showing the most associated TCRs and HLA-C alleles showing the fewest. Over 15 rarely observed V segments, including chromosome 9 orphons, were excluded from the earlier analysis of several hundred of the donors because counts were too low. A further reported finding was that TCR beta sequences accurately predicted the HLA-A and HLA-B alleles for most subjects in the first cohort. A cluster of highly shared sequence variants was judged likely to be a technical artifact of the sequencing pipeline. A later analysis found that HLA-associated TCR beta chains were more clonally expanded and had lower generation probabilities than equally common non-associated chains. When HLA alleles, especially DR and DQ, strongly co-occurred, attributing TCR associations to individual alleles was difficult.

The cohort consisted of 650 to 850 healthy bone marrow donors. At the time of sampling, every cohort member was nominally healthy, though immune exposures that went unrecorded were likely present. The donor tested CMV seropositive and was one of the 289 seropositive cohort members. A peripheral blood sample was collected from each donor, and TCR beta sequencing was performed on peripheral blood mononuclear cells. The Qiagen DNeasy Blood Extraction Kit was used to extract genomic DNA from the blood cell samples. A word on this clone: The antigen this receptor binds is unknown.

The library was prepared using the immunoSEQ multiplex PCR assay. For the multiplex PCR, a mixture combining 60 forward primers for TCR Vbeta segments and 13 reverse primers for TCR Jbeta segments was used. The CDR3 region of rearranged TCR beta genes was amplified from genomic DNA with a multiplex PCR assay. The Illumina HiSeq System was used to sequence the amplified TCR beta libraries as 87-base-pair reads. The authors processed their data as follows. Across the 600 to 700 repertoires, a later analysis counted some 81 million unique TCR beta chains, 9.5 million to 12 million of which were shared by at least two donors. Raw reads were error-corrected and collapsed into unique sequences with a nearest-neighbor algorithm that merged closely related sequences to remove PCR and sequencing errors. To assign V, D and J gene segments, CDR3 sequences were aligned to IMGT reference sequences. For a sequence to be retained, a match of at least six nucleotides was required to both a V gene segment and a J gene segment. A rearrangement counted as productive if the CDR3 had no stop codons and remained in frame with V and J, and every other rearrangement counted as non-productive. Following IMGT convention, CDR3 was defined as the stretch from the second conserved V-encoded cysteine up to the conserved J-encoded phenylalanine. Sequences without an unambiguous match to a single V gene segment were excluded from the earlier analysis of about 640 of the donors. In an earlier analysis of more than 500 of the donors, a V segment was called functional when productive rearrangements were above 56.7%, and segregating when the standard deviation between donors exceeded 5%. A statistical classification framework was built to diagnose cytomegalovirus status from the catalog of TCR beta chain sequences. In a later analysis, V and J genes were assigned by comparing TCR nucleotide sequences against IMGT/GENE-DB human TR gene sequences. The TCRdist pipeline was used in a later analysis to assign CDR3 sequences and most-parsimonious VDJ recombination scenarios. In a later analysis, every TCR beta chain was defined by the combination of its CDR3 amino acid sequence and its V-gene family, and reads without a unique V-gene family were dropped. To address suspected cross-contamination and a sequencing artifact, a later analysis removed roughly 580 highly shared, low-generation-probability nucleotide sequences. In a later analysis, a clonal expansion index for each public chain was calculated from normalized within-repertoire ranks of inferred template counts. A later analysis computed generation probabilities with a VDJ recombination model fitted to out-of-frame rearrangements, and checked the results against IGoR. In a later analysis, TCR-TCR, TCR-HLA and TCR-CMV co-occurrence was scored with hypergeometric tests, and a repertoire-size bias correction was applied to TCR pairs. To estimate false discovery rates, a later analysis permuted the HLA or CMV assignments 20 times. In a later analysis, co-occurring TCRs were grouped with DBSCAN, and TCRdist sequence similarity was added when clustering was performed within HLA-allele-positive subsets. For co-occurrence clustering, repertoires with fewer than 30,000 or more than 120,000 public chains were excluded, along with four to six repertoires with anomalous nucleotide sharing. The immuneACCESS repertoire file appears here via TCRdb, limited to in-frame rearrangements. These files lack a portion of the clones; in checked studies, under half of the deficit traces to unresolved V genes, and the cause of the others is not known. The DNA gave D and trimming, while V, J and clone size come from that table. The sample's clone listing holds just under 80,000 clones. 3% to 4% of the sample lies in the top ten.

The germline V gene (reference sequence) yields LNHDA for CDR1 and SQIVND for CDR2. Measured from the cysteine to the phenylalanine, the CDR3 is 12 residues long. Only the CDR3 part of the read is kept: 36 bases, read in frame from the first base. Trimming takes 3 bases from V and 8 bases from J, and the germline ends sit 8 bases apart. Sequencing was done on a sample of PBMCs. The receptor's source is a young man in good health and CMV-seropositive. The sequence is built from TRBV19 and TRBJ2-1, with the D gene too uncertain to name. The CDR3 region has the sequence CASSMGWDEQFF. The sequenced DNA: TGTGCCAGTAGTATGGGCTGGGATGAGCAGTTCTTC.